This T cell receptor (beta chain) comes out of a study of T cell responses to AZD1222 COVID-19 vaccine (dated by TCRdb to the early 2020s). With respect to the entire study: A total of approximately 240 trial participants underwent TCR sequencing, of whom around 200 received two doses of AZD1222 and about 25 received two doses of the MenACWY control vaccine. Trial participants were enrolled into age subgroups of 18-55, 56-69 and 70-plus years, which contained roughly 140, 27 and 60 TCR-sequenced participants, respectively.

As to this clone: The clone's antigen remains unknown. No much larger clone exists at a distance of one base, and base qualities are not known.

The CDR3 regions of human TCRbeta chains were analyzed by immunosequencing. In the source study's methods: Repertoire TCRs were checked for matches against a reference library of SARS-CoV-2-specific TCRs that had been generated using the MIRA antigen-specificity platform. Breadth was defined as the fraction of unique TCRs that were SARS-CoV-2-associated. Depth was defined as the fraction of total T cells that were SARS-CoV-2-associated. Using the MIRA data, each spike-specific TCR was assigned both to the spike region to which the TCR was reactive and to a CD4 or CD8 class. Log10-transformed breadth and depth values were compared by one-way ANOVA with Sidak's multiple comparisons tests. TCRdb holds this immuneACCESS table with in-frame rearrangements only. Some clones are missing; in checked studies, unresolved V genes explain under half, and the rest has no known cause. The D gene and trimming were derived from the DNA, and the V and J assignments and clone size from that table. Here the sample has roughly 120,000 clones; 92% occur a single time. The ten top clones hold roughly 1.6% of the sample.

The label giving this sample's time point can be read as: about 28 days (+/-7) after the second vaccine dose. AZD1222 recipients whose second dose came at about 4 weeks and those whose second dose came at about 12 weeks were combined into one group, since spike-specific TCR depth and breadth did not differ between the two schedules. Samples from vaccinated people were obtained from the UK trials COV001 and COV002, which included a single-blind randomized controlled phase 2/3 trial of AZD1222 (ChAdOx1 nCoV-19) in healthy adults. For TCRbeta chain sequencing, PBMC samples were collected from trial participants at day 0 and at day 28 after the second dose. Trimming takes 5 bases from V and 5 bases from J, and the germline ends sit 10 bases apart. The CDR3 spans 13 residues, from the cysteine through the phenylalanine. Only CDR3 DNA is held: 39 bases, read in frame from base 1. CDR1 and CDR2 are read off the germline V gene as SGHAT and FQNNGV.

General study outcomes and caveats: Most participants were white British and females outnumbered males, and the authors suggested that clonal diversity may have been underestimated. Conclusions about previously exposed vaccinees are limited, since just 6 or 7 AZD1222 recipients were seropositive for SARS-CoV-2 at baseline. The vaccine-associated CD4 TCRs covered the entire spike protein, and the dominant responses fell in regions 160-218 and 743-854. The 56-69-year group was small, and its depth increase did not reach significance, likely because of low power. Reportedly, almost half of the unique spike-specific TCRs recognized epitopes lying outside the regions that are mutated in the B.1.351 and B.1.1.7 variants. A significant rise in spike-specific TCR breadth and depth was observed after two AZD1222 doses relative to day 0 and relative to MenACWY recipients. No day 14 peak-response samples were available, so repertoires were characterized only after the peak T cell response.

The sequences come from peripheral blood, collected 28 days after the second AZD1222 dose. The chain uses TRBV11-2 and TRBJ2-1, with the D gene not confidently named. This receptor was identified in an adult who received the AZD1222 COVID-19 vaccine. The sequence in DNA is TGTGCCAGCAGCCCAGGCGGTCACAATGAGCAGTTCTTC. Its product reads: CASSPGGHNEQFF.